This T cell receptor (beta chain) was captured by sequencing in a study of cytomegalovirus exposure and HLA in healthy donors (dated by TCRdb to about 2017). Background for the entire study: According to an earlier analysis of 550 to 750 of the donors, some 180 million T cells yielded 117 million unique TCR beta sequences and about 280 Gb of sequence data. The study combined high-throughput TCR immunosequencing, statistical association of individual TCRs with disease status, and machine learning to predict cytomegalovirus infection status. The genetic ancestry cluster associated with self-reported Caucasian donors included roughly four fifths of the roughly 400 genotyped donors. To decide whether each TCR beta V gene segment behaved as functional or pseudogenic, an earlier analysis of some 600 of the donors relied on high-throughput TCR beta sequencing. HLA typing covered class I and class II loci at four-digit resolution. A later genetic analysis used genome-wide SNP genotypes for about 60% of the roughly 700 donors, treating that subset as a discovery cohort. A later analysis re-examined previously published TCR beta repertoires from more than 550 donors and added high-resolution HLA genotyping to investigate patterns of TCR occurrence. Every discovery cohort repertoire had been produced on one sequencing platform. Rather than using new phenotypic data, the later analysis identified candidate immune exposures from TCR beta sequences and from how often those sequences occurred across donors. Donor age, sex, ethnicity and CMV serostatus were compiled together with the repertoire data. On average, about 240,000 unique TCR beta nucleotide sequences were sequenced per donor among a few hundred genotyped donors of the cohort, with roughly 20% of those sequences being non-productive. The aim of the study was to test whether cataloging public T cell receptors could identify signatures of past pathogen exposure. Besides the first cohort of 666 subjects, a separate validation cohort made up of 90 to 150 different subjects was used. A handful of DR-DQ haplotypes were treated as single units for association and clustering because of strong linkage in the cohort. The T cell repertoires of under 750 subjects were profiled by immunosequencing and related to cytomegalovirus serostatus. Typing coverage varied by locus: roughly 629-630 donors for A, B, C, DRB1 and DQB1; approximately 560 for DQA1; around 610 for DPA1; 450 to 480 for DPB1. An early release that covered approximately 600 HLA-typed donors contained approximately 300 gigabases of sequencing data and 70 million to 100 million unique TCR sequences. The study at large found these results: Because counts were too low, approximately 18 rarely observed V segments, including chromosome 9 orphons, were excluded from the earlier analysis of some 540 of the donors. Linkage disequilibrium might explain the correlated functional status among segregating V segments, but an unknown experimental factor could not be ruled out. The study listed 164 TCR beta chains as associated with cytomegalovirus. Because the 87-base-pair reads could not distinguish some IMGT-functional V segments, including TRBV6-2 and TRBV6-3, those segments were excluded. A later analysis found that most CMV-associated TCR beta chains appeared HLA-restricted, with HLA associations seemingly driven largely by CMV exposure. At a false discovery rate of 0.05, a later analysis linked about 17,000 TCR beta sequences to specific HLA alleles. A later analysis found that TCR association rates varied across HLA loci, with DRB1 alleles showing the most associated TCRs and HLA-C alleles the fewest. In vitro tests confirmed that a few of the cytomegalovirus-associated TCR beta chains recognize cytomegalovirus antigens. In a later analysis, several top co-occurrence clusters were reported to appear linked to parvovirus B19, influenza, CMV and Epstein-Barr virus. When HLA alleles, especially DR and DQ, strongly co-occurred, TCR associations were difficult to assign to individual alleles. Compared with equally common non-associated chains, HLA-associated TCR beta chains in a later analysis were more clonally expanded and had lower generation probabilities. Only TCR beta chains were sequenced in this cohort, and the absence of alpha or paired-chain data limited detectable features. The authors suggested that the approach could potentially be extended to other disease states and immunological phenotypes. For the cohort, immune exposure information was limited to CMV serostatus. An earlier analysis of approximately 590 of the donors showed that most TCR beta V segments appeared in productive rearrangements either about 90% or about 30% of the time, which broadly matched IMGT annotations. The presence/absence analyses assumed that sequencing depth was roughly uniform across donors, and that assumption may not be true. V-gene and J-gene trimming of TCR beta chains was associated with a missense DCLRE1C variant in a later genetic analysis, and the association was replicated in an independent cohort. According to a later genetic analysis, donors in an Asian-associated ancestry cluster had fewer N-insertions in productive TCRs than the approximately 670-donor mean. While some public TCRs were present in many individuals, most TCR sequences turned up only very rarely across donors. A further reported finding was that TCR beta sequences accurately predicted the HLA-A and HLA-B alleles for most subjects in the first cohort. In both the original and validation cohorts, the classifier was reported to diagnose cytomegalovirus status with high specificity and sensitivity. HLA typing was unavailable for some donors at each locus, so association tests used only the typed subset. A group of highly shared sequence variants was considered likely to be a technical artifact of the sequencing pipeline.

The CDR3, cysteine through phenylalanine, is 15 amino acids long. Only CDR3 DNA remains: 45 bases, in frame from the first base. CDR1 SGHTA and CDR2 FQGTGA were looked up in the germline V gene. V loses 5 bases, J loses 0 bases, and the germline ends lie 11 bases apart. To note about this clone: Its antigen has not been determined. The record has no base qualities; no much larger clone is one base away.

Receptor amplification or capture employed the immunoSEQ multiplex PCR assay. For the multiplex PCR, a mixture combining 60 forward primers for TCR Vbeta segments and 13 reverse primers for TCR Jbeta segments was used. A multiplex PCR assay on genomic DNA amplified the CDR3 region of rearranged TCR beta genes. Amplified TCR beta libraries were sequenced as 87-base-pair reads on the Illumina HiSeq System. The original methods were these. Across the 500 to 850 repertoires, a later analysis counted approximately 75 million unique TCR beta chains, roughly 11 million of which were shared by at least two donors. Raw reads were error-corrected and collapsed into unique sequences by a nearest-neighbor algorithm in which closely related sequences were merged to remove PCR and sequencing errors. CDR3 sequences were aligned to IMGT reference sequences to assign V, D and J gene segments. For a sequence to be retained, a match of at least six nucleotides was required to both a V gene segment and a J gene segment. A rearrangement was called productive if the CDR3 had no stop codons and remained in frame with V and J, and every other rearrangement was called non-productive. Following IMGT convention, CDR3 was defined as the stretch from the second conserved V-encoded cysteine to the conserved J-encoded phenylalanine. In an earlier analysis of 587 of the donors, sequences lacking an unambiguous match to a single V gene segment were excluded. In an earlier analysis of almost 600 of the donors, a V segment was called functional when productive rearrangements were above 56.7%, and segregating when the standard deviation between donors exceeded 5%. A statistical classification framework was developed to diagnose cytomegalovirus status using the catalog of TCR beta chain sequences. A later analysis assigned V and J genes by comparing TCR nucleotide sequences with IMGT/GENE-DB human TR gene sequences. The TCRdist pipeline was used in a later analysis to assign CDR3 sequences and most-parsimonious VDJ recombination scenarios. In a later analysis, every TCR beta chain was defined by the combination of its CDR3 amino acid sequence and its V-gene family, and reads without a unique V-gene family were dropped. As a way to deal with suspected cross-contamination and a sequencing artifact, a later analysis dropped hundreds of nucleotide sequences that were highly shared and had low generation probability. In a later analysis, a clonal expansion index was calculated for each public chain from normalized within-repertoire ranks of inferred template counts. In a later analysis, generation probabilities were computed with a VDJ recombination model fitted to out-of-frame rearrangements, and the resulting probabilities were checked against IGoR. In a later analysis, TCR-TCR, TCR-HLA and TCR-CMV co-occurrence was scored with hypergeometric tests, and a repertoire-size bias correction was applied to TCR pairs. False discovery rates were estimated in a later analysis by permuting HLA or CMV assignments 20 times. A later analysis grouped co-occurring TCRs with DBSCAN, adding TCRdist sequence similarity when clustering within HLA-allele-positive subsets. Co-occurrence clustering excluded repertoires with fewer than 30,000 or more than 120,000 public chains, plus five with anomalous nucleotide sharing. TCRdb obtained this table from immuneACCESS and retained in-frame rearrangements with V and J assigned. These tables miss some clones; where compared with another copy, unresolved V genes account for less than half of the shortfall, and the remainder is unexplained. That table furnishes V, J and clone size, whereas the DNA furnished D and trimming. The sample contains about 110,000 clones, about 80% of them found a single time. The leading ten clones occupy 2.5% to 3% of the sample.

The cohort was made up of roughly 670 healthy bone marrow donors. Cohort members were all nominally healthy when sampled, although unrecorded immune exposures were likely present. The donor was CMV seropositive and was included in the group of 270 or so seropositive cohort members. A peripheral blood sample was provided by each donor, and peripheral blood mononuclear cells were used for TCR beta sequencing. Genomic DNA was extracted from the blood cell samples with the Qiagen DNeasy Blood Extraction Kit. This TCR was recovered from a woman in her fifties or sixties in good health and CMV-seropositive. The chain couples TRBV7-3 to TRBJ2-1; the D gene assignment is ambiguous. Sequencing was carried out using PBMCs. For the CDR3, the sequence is CASSPQVNSYNEQFF. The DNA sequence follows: TGTGCCAGCAGCCCCCAGGTGAACTCCTACAATGAGCAGTTCTTC.